This TCR beta chain was profiled in a study of T-cell memory formation after mild COVID-19. The wider study: TCR clusters showed largely donor specificity. Findings of the study overall: Shrinking CD4+ clones resided mostly in CM and EM, and CD8+ ones in EMRA. Clones shrinking between day 15 and 85 showed a balanced CD4/CD8 split, and those that grew later tilted toward CD4+.

MiXCR, applied by TCRdb to the 5' RACE reads, yields one record per CDR3 protein. Of some 210,000 distinct CDR3 sequences listed, roughly 30% were seen once; the top ten hold over 9.5%. Germline CDR1 and CDR2: SGHNT and YENEEA. The trim removed 5 bases at V and 0 bases at J, leaving 6 bases unmatched. The CDR3 runs 17 residues. On this clonotype: What it binds is not known.

The receptor was derived from an adult woman who had mild COVID-19 (a few samples of this study predate the infection). Cell type and time point are not known. The chain couples TRBV11-3 to TRBJ2-3; 12 nucleotides agree with TRBD2. Sequencing was done on a sample of PBMCs or a T cell subset sorted from them (not recorded which). CDR3 sequence reads: CASSPRTSGASTDTQYF. In nucleotides, the CDR3 is TGTGCCAGCAGCCCGAGGACTAGCGGGGCTAGCACAGATACGCAGTATTTT. Based on the CDR3 plus reference TRBV11-3 and TRBJ2-3, the full variable domain is EAGVVQSPRYKIIEKKQPVAFWCNPISGHNTLYWYLQNLGQGPELLIRYENEEAVDDSQLPKDRFSAERLKGVDSTLKIQPAELGDSAVYLCASSPRTSGASTDTQYFGPGTRLTVL.